This entry lists 3 T cell receptor beta chains sequenced from one sample in a study of CD8 T cells in ankylosing spondylitis. TCRdb redid the calling of the 5' RACE reads with MiXCR, one entry per CDR3 protein. The table lists approximately 250,000 distinct CDR3 sequences, more than 20% of them singletons. The sequencing input was blood, either unsorted or a sorted T cell fraction (not recorded which). Receptor source: a male donor with ankylosing spondylitis or in good health (not recorded which).

This clonotype appeared many times. V is TRBV3-1 and J is TRBJ2-7, with TRBD1 matching over 10 bases. V dropped 8 bases and J dropped 1; count of bases not matched to a gene: 14. There are 17 residues in the CDR3. Germline lookup yields CDR1 LGHDT and CDR2 YNNKEL (reference sequence). This CDR3 is CASAARLGTGESYEQYF. CDR3 bases: TGTGCCAGCGCCGCCAGGTTGGGGACAGGGGAGTCCTACGAGCAGTACTTC.

The V and J genes are TRBV20-1 and TRBJ2-7; no reliable D call. V shed 6 bases and J shed 2 bases, with 14 bases lying between them. Per germline, CDR1 DFQATT and CDR2 SNEGSKA (reference sequence). The CDR3 length is 13 residues. CDR3 sequence reads: CSAGPHGTYEQYF. The CDR3 bases are TGCAGTGCCGGCCCCCACGGAACCTACGAGCAGTACTTC.

This clonotype was recorded once. The V call is TRBV12-3 or TRBV12-4, the J call TRBJ2-5; 7 positions match TRBD2. This CDR3 spans 14 amino acids. V shed 0 bases, J shed 4 bases, and the junction held 2 bases outside the gene matches. CDR3 region: CASSLAIAGETQYF. The CDR3 DNA is TGTGCCAGCAGTTTAGCGATAGCGGGAGAGACCCAGTACTTC.